This TCR beta chain came from a study of cytomegalovirus exposure and HLA in healthy donors. As for the study in general: Drawn from HLA-typed donors, 65 million to 100 million unique TCRs were held in an early data release. Study-level results: A list of 150 to 200 TCR beta chains associated with cytomegalovirus was given.

This clone has just a few counts. Its antigen is not identified. Each of the donors was a healthy bone marrow donor. With 60 Vbeta and 13 Jbeta primers, the PCR was carried out. Clones were read by immunoSEQ multiplex PCR, and TCRdb kept only the in-frame ones, dropping some. This sample has some 65,000 clones, with about 72% found just once. The CDR3 consists of 15 residues. The trim removed 2 bases at V and 6 bases at J, leaving 6 bases unmatched. Germline loops: CDR1 WNHNN, CDR2 SYGVQD (reference sequence). The sequence was obtained from a man between 45 and 60 years old in good health and CMV-seropositive. The sample consisted of PBMCs. The chain carries TRBV10-1 and TRBJ2-1; 8 nucleotides agree with TRBD2. The CDR3 sequence is CASSETSGYINEQFF. The CDR3 nucleotides read TGCGCCAGCAGTGAGACTAGCGGATACATCAATGAGCAGTTCTTC.